These 27 T cell receptor beta chains originate from one sample sequenced in a study of Tregs in tolerant kidney transplant recipients. The assay was immunoSEQ multiplex PCR, and TCRdb's table has in-frame clones only and misses some. The table records roughly 80,000 clones, 75% to 95% of them present only once. Sequencing was performed on Tregs from blood, taken before the transplant. These receptors were obtained from a human donor who received a combined kidney and bone marrow transplant.

The chain joins TRBV7-8 to TRBJ2-1; perhaps TRBD1 as D (6 bases). The CDR3 runs 14 residues. In germline, CDR1 is SGHVS, CDR2 FQNEAQ. V lost 5 bases and J 2 bases, leaving 10 bases between the germline ends. CDR3 protein: CASSRRDTYNEQFF. The CDR3 nucleotides read TGTGCCAGCAGCCGCCGGGACACCTACAATGAGCAGTTCTTC.

The V gene is TRBV7-9, the J gene TRBJ1-2; D possibly corresponds to TRBD1 (6 bases). The CDR3 sequence is 15 residues long. Germline V gene data show CDR1 as SEHNR and CDR2 as FQNEAQ (reference sequence). V lost 1 base, J lost 3 bases, and 12 bases lay in between. This CDR3 reads CASSLGMAGDYGYTF. The CDR3 nucleotides read TGTGCCAGCAGCTTAGGAATGGCAGGGGACTATGGCTACACCTTC.

The J gene is TRBJ2-3, the V gene TRBV7-8; D call uncertain. V was shortened by 1 base and J by 1 base, with 9 bases between the two germline ends. The CDR3 covers 15 residues. The germline CDR1 and CDR2 sequences are SGHVS and FQNEAQ. CDR3: CASSLGIGGTDTQYF. CDR3 DNA: TGTGCCAGCAGCTTAGGGATAGGAGGCACAGATACGCAGTATTTT.

The CDR3 DNA reads as TGCGCCAGCAGTACGGGACAGGTTCCCTACGAGCAGTACTTC. Protein product: CASSTGQVPYEQYF. This rearrangement joins TRBV5-1 to TRBJ2-7; TRBD1 matches 8 bases. The CDR3 has 14 residues. The ends lost 5 bases at V and 2 bases at J; junction bases unmatched: 6. Germline V lookup: CDR1 SGHRS, CDR2 YFSETQ.

The J gene is TRBJ2-3, the V gene TRBV7-6; 9 nucleotides agree with TRBD2. CDR3 size: 20 residues. Trimming took 0 bases from V and 2 from J; bases not matched to a gene: 15. Germline-derived CDR1 and CDR2 are SGHVS and FNYEAQ. The CDR3 region is CASSLALPPGLAFHTDTQYF. Written as DNA, the CDR3 is TGTGCCAGCAGCTTAGCGCTCCCCCCGGGACTAGCATTTCACACAGATACGCAGTATTTT. The entire variable domain, with the rest obtained from reference TRBV7-6 and TRBJ2-3, is as follows: GAGVSQSPRYKVTKRGQDVALRCDPISGHVSLYWYRQALGQGPEFLTYFNYEAQQDKSGLPNDRFSAERPEGSISTLTIQRTEQRDSAMYRCASSLALPPGLAFHTDTQYFGPGTRLTVL.

The genes are TRBV2 and TRBJ2-4, with D perhaps TRBD2 (5 bases). The V end lost 4 bases, the J end lost 0 bases, and 10 bases lay between the germline ends. Germline V lookup: CDR1 SNHLY, CDR2 FYNNEI. The CDR3 sequence is 15 residues long. The DNA for the CDR3 is TGTGCCAGCAGTGGAGGAGGAATAGCCAAAAACATTCAGTACTTC. This gives the protein CASSGGGIAKNIQYF.

The V gene is TRBV5-4, the J gene TRBJ1-2; TRBD1 might be the D (5 bases). The CDR3 sequence is 15 residues long. The ends were cut back, 5 bases at V and 2 bases at J, with 16 bases in the middle. The V gene's germline CDR1 is SGHNT and CDR2 YYREEE (reference sequence). CDR3 residues: CASRQAGASNYGYTF. CDR3 DNA sequence: TGTGCCAGCAGGCAGGCCGGGGCCTCCAACTATGGCTACACCTTC.

V is TRBV28 and J is TRBJ2-2; D possibly corresponds to TRBD2 (5 bases). V dropped 0 bases and J dropped 5 bases, with 7 bases sitting between them. CDR3 length equals 14 residues. CDR1 MDHEN and CDR2 SYDVKM come from the germline V gene. CDR3 nucleotides: TGTGCCAGCAGTTTATGGCCGGGGACCGGGGAGCTGTTTTTT. Its protein is CASSLWPGTGELFF. The whole variable domain, filled in from reference TRBV28 and TRBJ2-2, reads DVKVTQSSRYLVKRTGEKVFLECVQDMDHENMFWYRQDPGLGLRLIYFSYDVKMKEKGDIPEGYSVSREKKERFSLILESASTNQTSMYLCASSLWPGTGELFFGEGSRLTVL.

Only one count was recorded for this clone. The V gene is TRBV27, the J gene TRBJ2-3; TRBD2 matches at 9 bases. This CDR3 has 16 amino acids. The germline CDR1 and CDR2 sequences are MNHEY and SMNVEV (reference sequence). Trimming removed 3 bases from V and 2 bases from J; junction bases left unmatched: 6. CDR3 region: CASSFHTSGLTDTQYF. The CDR3 nucleotides read TGTGCCAGCAGTTTCCACACTAGCGGGCTCACAGATACGCAGTATTTT.

V and J are TRBV18 and TRBJ2-2, with 8 bases aligning to TRBD1. CDR1 and CDR2 from the germline V gene are KGHSH and LQKENI. CDR3 size: 15 residues. The V and J ends lost 3 bases and 5 bases, in that order; junction bases with no gene match: 5. CDR3 nucleotide sequence: TGTGCCAGCTCACCGTGGCAGGGGGCAACCGGGGAGCTGTTTTTT. This encodes CASSPWQGATGELFF.

The chain links TRBV5-1 to TRBJ2-5; D is unclear. The V end was cut by 6 bases, the J end by 3 bases, with 15 bases between. The CDR3 length is 14 residues. Germline CDR1 is SGHRS and CDR2 is YFSETQ. The CDR3 nucleotides are TGCGCCAGCAAGGCGAGTGCGTGGGAAGAGACCCAGTACTTC. It encodes CASKASAWEETQYF.

The chain employs TRBV2 and TRBJ2-7; D uncertain. Germline V gene lookup returns CDR1 SNHLY and CDR2 FYNNEI. V lost 5 bases and J 4 bases, leaving 9 bases between the germline ends. There are 12 residues in the CDR3. As DNA, the CDR3 is TGTGCCAGCAGTCGCCCAACGTACGAGCAGTACTTC. This translates into CASSRPTYEQYF.

The chain carries TRBV30 and TRBJ2-7; D gene unclear. Germline loops: CDR1 GTSNPN, CDR2 SVGIG (reference sequence). V was cut by 4 bases and J by 0 bases, with 7 bases left in between. The CDR3 is made up of 12 amino acids. The CDR3 protein is CAWTGDSYEQYF. The CDR3 coding sequence is TGTGCCTGGACAGGCGACTCCTACGAGCAGTACTTC.

Concerning this clone: This same CDR3 is encoded by further DNA sequences in the sample. V and J are TRBV29-1 and TRBJ1-1, with a tentative D call TRBD1 (6 bases). This CDR3 region has 12 residues. The V gene's germline CDR1 is SQVTM and CDR2 ANQGSEA. V was pared by 6 bases and J by 2 bases, with 10 bases between. The CDR3: CSVLRGNTEAFF. As DNA, the CDR3 is TGCAGCGTACTCAGGGGCAACACTGAAGCTTTCTTT.

The table lists this clone with a few counts. The chain combines TRBV6-1 with TRBJ2-7, with a possible D match to TRBD2 (5 bases). Between the trimmed V and J ends, which lost 2 bases and 0 bases, there was a span of 11 bases. From germline, CDR1 is MNHNS and CDR2 SASEGT. CDR3 length: 15 residues. The CDR3 DNA reads as TGTGCCAGCAGTGAATTGGCGGGTCCCTCCTACGAGCAGTACTTC. It is translated as CASSELAGPSYEQYF.

CDR3 sequence (DNA): TGTGCCAGCACACAGGGCCCCAGCTATGGCTACACCTTC. This translates into CASTQGPSYGYTF. The rearrangement links TRBV2 to TRBJ1-2; the D gene is possibly TRBD1 (6 bases). This CDR3 has 13 amino acids. The germline gives CDR1 SNHLY, CDR2 FYNNEI. Deletions cut 7 bases from V and 4 bases from J, with 13 bases between.

This chain links TRBV7-9 with TRBJ1-1; D is ambiguous. The CDR3 sequence is 13 residues long. Germline values: CDR1 SEHNR, CDR2 FQNEAQ (reference sequence). With 5 bases removed from V and 2 bases from J, the gap between germline ends came to 9 bases. CDR3 in amino acids: CASSRALNTEAFF. The CDR3 DNA is TGTGCCAGCAGCCGGGCCCTAAACACTGAAGCTTTCTTT.

The rearrangement uses TRBV9 and TRBJ2-3; D might be TRBD2 (5 bases). CDR3 length: 15 residues. The V and J ends lost 1 base and 1 base respectively, with 10 bases between them. Germline V gene sequence: CDR1 SGDLS, CDR2 YYNGEE. CDR3 nucleotides: TGTGCCAGCAGCGTATCGGTGGGAGGCACAGATACGCAGTATTTT. Protein product: CASSVSVGGTDTQYF.

CDR3 region: CASKADLSTDTQYF. The CDR3, as DNA: TGTGCCAGCAAGGCGGACCTTAGCACAGATACGCAGTATTTT. The chain employs TRBV28 and TRBJ2-3; D call uncertain. Germline CDR1 is MDHEN and CDR2 is SYDVKM. The germline V and J ends were trimmed by 7 bases and 0 bases, with 11 bases remaining between them. The CDR3 has 14 residues.

This chain uses TRBV15 with TRBJ2-3; 7 bases match TRBD2. The CDR3 is made up of 20 amino acids. The germline CDR1 and CDR2 sequences are LNHNV and YYDKDF (reference sequence). Losses at the gene ends were 0 bases for V and 4 bases for J; bases not matched to a gene: 19. The CDR3 spells CATSREYRKAGLSNADTQYF. In nucleotides, the CDR3 is TGTGCCACCAGCAGAGAATATAGAAAAGCGGGATTGTCAAACGCAGATACGCAGTATTTT.

The V gene is TRBV28, the J gene TRBJ1-5, with D uncertain. The CDR3 has 12 amino acids. Looked up from germline, CDR1 is MDHEN and CDR2 is SYDVKM. V dropped 6 bases and J dropped 4 bases, with 7 bases sitting between them. CDR3 nucleotides: TGTGCCAGCAGCCTACTAAATCAGCCCCAGCATTTT. It encodes CASSLLNQPQHF.

This chain links TRBV5-3 with TRBJ2-5; perhaps TRBD1 as D (8 bases). TRBV5-3 falls under the ORF class, with uncertain function. The V gene lost 6 bases and the J gene lost 5 bases, with 20 bases spanning the gap. The CDR3 extends over 15 amino acids. CDR3 nucleotides: TGTGCCAGAACCCAATATACAGGGGGGGACGAGACCCAGTACTTC. This codes for CARTQYTGGDETQYF.

CDR3 loop: CASRTGTADEQYF. In DNA form, the CDR3 reads TGCGCCAGCAGGACCGGGACCGCGGACGAGCAGTACTTC. V usage is TRBV5-1 and J usage is TRBJ2-7; D may match TRBD1 or TRBD2 (5 bases each). The CDR3 totals 13 residues. CDR1 is SGHRS, CDR2 YFSETQ, per germline. V gave up 5 bases and J gave up 5 bases, with 14 bases separating them.

V and J are TRBV5-4 and TRBJ1-2; possibly TRBD1 for D (5 bases). Germline CDR1 reads SGHNT; CDR2 reads YYREEE (reference sequence). V lost 0 bases to trimming and J lost 4 bases, with 16 bases between them. The length of the CDR3 is 16 residues. CDR3 loop: CASSLASVGRAYGYTF. DNA of the CDR3: TGTGCCAGCAGCTTGGCCAGTGTAGGCAGGGCCTATGGCTACACCTTC.

This clone has a handful of counts. The chain employs TRBV30 and TRBJ2-5; D not certain. Trimming left V 8 bases short and J 5 bases short, with 21 bases between. CDR3 length: 14 amino acids. CDR1 is GTSNPN, CDR2 SVGIG, per germline (reference sequence). CDR3 DNA sequence: TGTGCCCAACAAAGAAAGAGCGACGGGGAGACCCAGTACTTC. Residues: CAQQRKSDGETQYF. Based on the CDR3 plus reference TRBV30 and TRBJ2-5, the full variable domain is SQTIHQWPATLVQPVGSPLSLECTVEGTSNPNLYWYRQAAGRGLQLLFYSVGIGQISSEVPQNLSASRPQDRQFILSSKKLLLSDSGFYLCAQQRKSDGETQYFGPGTRLLVL.

This chain uses TRBV5-1 with TRBJ2-3; D remains unclear. The CDR3 contains 17 residues. The V and J ends lost 3 bases and 5 bases respectively, with 22 bases between them. CDR1 is SGHRS, CDR2 YFSETQ, per germline. CDR3 amino acids: CASSSARGRVHRDTQYF. CDR3 DNA: TGCGCCAGCAGCTCGGCCCGCGGACGGGTGCACAGAGATACGCAGTATTTT. Based on the CDR3 plus reference TRBV5-1 and TRBJ2-3, the full variable domain is KAGVTQTPRYLIKTRGQQVTLSCSPISGHRSVSWYQQTPGQGLQFLFEYFSETQRNKGNFPGRFSGRQFSNSRSEMNVSTLELGDSALYLCASSSARGRVHRDTQYFGPGTRLTVL.

Here the CDR3 DNA reads TGTGCCAGTAGTTTTGGCAGAAGCTCTGGAAACACCATATATTTT. It specifies CASSFGRSSGNTIYF. The J gene is TRBJ1-3, the V gene TRBV19; D remains unclear. Per germline, CDR1 LNHDA and CDR2 SQIVND (reference sequence). V lost 5 bases and J lost 0, with 11 bases in between. The CDR3 is made up of 15 amino acids.